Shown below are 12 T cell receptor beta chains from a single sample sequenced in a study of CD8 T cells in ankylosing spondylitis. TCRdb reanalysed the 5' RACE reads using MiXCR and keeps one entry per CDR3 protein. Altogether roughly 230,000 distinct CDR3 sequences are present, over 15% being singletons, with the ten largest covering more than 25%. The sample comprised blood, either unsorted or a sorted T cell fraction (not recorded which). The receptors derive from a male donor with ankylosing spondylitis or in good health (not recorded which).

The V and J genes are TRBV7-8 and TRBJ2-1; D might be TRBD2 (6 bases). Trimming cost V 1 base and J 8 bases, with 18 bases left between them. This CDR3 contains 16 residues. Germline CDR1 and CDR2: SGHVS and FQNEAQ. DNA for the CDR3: TGTGCCAGCAGCTTAGAGGGAGGCGGCTCGTGGGATGAGCAGTTCTTC. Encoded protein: CASSLEGGGSWDEQFF. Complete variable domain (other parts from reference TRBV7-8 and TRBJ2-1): GAGVSQSPRYKVAKRGQDVALRCDPISGHVSLFWYQQALGQGPEFLTYFQNEAQLDKSGLPSDRFFAERPEGSVSTLKIQRTQQEDSAVYLCASSLEGGGSWDEQFFGPGTRLTVL.

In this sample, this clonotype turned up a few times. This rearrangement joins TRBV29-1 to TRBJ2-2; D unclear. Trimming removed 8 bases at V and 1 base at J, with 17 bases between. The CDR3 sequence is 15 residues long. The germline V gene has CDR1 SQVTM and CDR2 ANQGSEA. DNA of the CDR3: TGCAGCCTCCGTTACGGCAGTCGGAACACCGGGGAGCTGTTTTTT. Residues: CSLRYGSRNTGELFF.

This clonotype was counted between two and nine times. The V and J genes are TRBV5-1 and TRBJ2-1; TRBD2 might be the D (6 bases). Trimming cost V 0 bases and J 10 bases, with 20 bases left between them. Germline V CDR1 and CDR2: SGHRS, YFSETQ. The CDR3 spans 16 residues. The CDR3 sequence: CASSLAPAGPEREQFF. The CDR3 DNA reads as TGCGCCAGCAGCTTGGCCCCAGCGGGCCCCGAGCGGGAGCAGTTCTTC.

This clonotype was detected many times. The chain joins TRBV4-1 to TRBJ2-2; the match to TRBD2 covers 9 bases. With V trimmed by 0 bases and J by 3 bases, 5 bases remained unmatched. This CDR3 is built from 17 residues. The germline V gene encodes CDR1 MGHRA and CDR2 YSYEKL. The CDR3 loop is CASSQDPSGADTGELFF. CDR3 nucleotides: TGCGCCAGCAGCCAAGACCCTAGCGGGGCGGACACCGGGGAGCTGTTTTTT.

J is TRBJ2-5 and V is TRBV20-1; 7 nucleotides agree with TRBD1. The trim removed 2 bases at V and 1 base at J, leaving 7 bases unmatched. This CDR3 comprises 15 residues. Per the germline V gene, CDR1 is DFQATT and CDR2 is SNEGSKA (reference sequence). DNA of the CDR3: TGCAGTGCTAGAACCCTCGGGACAGCCCAAGAGACCCAGTACTTC. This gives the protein CSARTLGTAQETQYF.

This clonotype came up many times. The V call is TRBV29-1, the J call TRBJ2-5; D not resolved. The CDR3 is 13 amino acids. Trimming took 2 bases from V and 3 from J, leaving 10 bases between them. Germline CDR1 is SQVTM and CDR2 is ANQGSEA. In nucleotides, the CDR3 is TGCAGCGTTGAAACGCACAACGAAGAGACCCAGTACTTC. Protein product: CSVETHNEETQYF. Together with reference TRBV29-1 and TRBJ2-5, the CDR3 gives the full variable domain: SAVISQKPSRDICQRGTSLTIQCQVDSQVTMMFWYRQQPGQSLTLIATANQGSEATYESGFVIDKFPISRPNLTFSTLTVSNMSPEDSSIYLCSVETHNEETQYFGPGTRLLVL.

The CDR3 spells CASSLTWQETQYF. The CDR3 bases are TGTGCCAGCAGTTTAACCTGGCAAGAGACCCAGTACTTC. The chain has TRBV12-3 or TRBV12-4 and TRBJ2-5; D remains unclear. Trimming cost V 2 bases and J 2 bases, with 6 bases left between them. This CDR3 comprises 13 residues.

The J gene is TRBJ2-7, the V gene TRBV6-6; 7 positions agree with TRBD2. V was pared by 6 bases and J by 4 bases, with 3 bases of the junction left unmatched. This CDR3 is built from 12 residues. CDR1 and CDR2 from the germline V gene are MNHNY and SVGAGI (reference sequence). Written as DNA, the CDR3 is TGTGCCAGCAGCACACTAGCGTACGAGCAGTACTTC. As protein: CASSTLAYEQYF.

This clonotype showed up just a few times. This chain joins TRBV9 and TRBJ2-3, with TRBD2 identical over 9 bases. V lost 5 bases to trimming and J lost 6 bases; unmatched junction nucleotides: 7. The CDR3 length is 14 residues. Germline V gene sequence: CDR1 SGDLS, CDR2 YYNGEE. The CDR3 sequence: CASSPAGGTDTQYF. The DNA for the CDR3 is TGTGCCAGCAGTCCAGCGGGAGGAACCGATACGCAGTATTTT.

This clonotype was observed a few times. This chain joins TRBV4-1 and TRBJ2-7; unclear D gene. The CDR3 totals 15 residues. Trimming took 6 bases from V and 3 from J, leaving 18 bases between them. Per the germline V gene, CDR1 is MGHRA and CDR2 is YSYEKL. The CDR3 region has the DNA TGCGCCAGCAGACTTCATAATACTCAGGTCTACGAGCAGTACTTC. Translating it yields CASRLHNTQVYEQYF.

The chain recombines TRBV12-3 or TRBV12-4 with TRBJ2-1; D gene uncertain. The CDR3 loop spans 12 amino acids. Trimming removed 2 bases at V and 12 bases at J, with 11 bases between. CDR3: CASSLSVWGQFF. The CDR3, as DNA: TGTGCCAGCAGTTTAAGTGTGTGGGGGCAGTTCTTC.

DNA of the CDR3: TGTGCCAGCAGTTATGGGGGCGACTCTAACTATGGCTACACCTTC. Translation: CASSYGGDSNYGYTF. This chain uses TRBV6-5 with TRBJ1-2; TRBD1 is a possible D gene (6 bases). Trimming pared 3 bases from V and 0 bases from J, leaving 11 bases between. CDR1 is MNHEY, CDR2 SVGAGI, per germline. This CDR3 spans 15 amino acids.